Each of the 19 T cell receptor beta chains below was sequenced from the same sample in a study of blood T cell repertoires in COVID-19. This table comes from immunoSEQ multiplex PCR, and its TCRdb copy is limited to in-frame clones, with some not included. The profile shows 120,000 to 150,000 clones, around 84% of them singletons. The sequencing input was peripheral blood. The receptors originated from a human donor in a cohort sampled during active COVID-19.

CDR3 in amino acids: CATSHGLSNTIYF. The CDR3 nucleotides are TGTGCCACCAGCCACGGTTTGTCGAACACCATATATTTT. The V and J genes are TRBV10-3 and TRBJ1-3; D is unclear. The CDR3 covers 13 residues. Germline assignment: CDR1 ENHRY and CDR2 SYGVKD. Between the trimmed V and J ends, which lost 10 bases and 7 bases, there was a span of 17 bases.

This rearrangement joins TRBV3-1 (or the pseudogene TRBV3-2) to TRBJ1-1, with TRBD1 as a possible D gene (6 bases). Trimming cost V 4 bases and J 1 base, with 13 bases left between them. This CDR3 is built from 15 residues. Germline V gives CDR1 LGHDT, CDR2 YNNKEL (reference sequence). This chain's CDR3 is CASSPPGVANTEAFF. DNA of the CDR3: TGTGCCAGCAGCCCCCCAGGGGTTGCGAACACTGAAGCTTTCTTT.

The gene calls are TRBV7-9 and TRBJ2-5; 9 bases match TRBD1. The CDR3 consists of 15 residues. The V segment lost 0 bases and the J segment 5 bases; nucleotides outside the gene matches: 4. In germline, CDR1 is SEHNR, CDR2 FQNEAQ (reference sequence). The CDR3 region has the DNA TGTGCCAGCAGCTTAGCGAACAGGGGGCTGGAGACCCAGTACTTC. It yields the protein CASSLANRGLETQYF.

The chain combines TRBV6-9 with TRBJ1-2; D is possibly TRBD1 (5 bases). Germline CDR1 MNHGY, CDR2 SVAAGI. The germline V and J ends were trimmed by 7 bases and 4 bases, with 19 bases remaining between them. The CDR3 is made up of 15 amino acids. The CDR3 DNA reads TGTGCCAGCACGGGGGACGTAGCCAGGCCCTATGGCTACACCTTC. This gives the protein CASTGDVARPYGYTF.

This chain joins TRBV2 and TRBJ2-5, with D unresolved. The V end lost 1 base, the J end lost 2 bases, and 8 bases lay between the germline ends. The CDR3 length is 14 residues. Looked up from germline, CDR1 is SNHLY and CDR2 is FYNNEI. The CDR3 bases are TGTGCCAGCAGTGAAGAAATACAGCAAGAGACCCAGTACTTC. Protein product: CASSEEIQQETQYF.

The chain couples TRBV18 to TRBJ1-1; the D gene is possibly TRBD1 (6 bases). The V and J ends lost 9 bases and 1 base respectively, with 12 bases between them. The CDR3 sequence is 13 residues long. Germline CDR1 KGHSH, CDR2 LQKENI. The CDR3: CASFQGQNTEAFF. For the CDR3, the DNA is TGTGCCAGTTTTCAGGGGCAGAACACTGAAGCTTTCTTT. The complete variable domain, with remaining parts taken from reference TRBV18 and TRBJ1-1, reads NAGVMQNPRHLVRRRGQEARLRCSPMKGHSHVYWYRQLPEEGLKFMVYLQKENIIDESGMPKERFSAEFPKEGPSILRIQQVVRGDSAAYFCASFQGQNTEAFFGQGTRLTVV.

J is TRBJ1-4 and V is TRBV11-2; D is undetermined. CDR1 is SGHAT, CDR2 FQNNGV, per germline. CDR3 length equals 15 residues. With 5 bases removed from V and 7 bases from J, the gap between germline ends came to 17 bases. The CDR3 reads CASSHKYSRGEKLFF. The CDR3 DNA reads TGTGCCAGCAGCCACAAATACAGTCGGGGTGAAAAACTGTTTTTT.

CDR3 protein: CASSLNPTGGKEKLFF. Written as DNA, the CDR3 is TGTGCCAGCAGCTTAAACCCCACTGGCGGGAAAGAAAAACTGTTTTTT. V gene TRBV7-9 combines with J gene TRBJ1-4, with D hard to call. Germline lookup yields CDR1 SEHNR and CDR2 FQNEAQ (reference sequence). This CDR3 region has 16 residues. V was pared by 2 bases and J by 8 bases, with 18 bases between.

J is TRBJ2-7 and V is TRBV10-1; TRBD1 might be the D (5 bases). This CDR3 is built from 14 residues. Germline loops: CDR1 WNHNN, CDR2 SYGVQD (reference sequence). V lost 0 bases to trimming and J lost 7 bases, with 13 bases between them. The CDR3 DNA sequence: TGCGCCAGCAGTGAGTCGAGGAAGGGGTGGGAGCAGTACTTC. Translated: CASSESRKGWEQYF.

This chain uses TRBV6-5 with TRBJ2-1; D not certain. The CDR3 runs 13 residues. The V gene lost 6 bases and the J gene lost 5 bases, with 11 bases spanning the gap. CDR1 is MNHEY and CDR2 is SVGAGI in the germline V gene. The CDR3 protein is CASRAPSNNEQFF. CDR3 DNA sequence: TGTGCCAGCAGGGCGCCTAGTAACAATGAGCAGTTCTTC.

The chain has TRBV7-2 and TRBJ1-4; D gene uncertain. The germline V gene has CDR1 SGHTA and CDR2 FQGNSA. The CDR3 consists of 13 residues. Trimming left V 7 bases short and J 7 bases short, with 13 bases between. The CDR3 nucleotides are TGTGCCAGCACCGGGGAACTAGGTGAAAAACTGTTTTTT. Translated: CASTGELGEKLFF.

At least ten counts were recorded for this clone. The rearrangement uses TRBV4-2 and TRBJ2-1; 10 nucleotides align to TRBD2. Germline V CDR1 and CDR2: LGHNA, YNFKEQ. With 4 bases clipped from V and 5 bases from J, the junction kept 8 bases outside the gene matches. This CDR3 has 16 amino acids. Here the CDR3 reads CASSPSAGGRDNEQFF. The CDR3 bases are TGTGCCAGCAGCCCATCAGCGGGGGGGAGGGACAATGAGCAGTTCTTC.

The V gene is TRBV4-1, the J gene TRBJ2-1; tentatively, D is TRBD2 (6 bases). The CDR3 consists of 16 residues. Between the trimmed V and J ends, which lost 0 bases and 8 bases, there was a span of 17 bases. CDR1 MGHRA and CDR2 YSYEKL come from the germline V gene. The CDR3 spells CASSQDWDSLMYEQFF. CDR3 bases: TGCGCCAGCAGCCAAGATTGGGACTCTTTGATGTATGAGCAGTTCTTC.

The chain employs TRBV28 and TRBJ2-5; 13 positions agree with TRBD2. The CDR3 sequence is 16 residues long. The germline V gene has CDR1 MDHEN and CDR2 SYDVKM. Losses at the gene ends were 5 bases for V and 1 base for J; bases not matched to a gene: 4. This CDR3 is CASSQGLAGSQETQYF. The CDR3 region has the DNA TGTGCCAGCAGTCAGGGACTAGCGGGGTCCCAAGAGACCCAGTACTTC.

This chain joins TRBV2 and TRBJ1-2; D is possibly TRBD1 (6 bases). The CDR3 has 12 residues. Trimming pared 10 bases from V and 5 bases from J, leaving 14 bases between. In germline, CDR1 is SNHLY, CDR2 FYNNEI. The CDR3 bases are TGTGCCATCCGGACAGATTTTTATGGCTACACCTTC. Its protein product is CAIRTDFYGYTF.

This chain joins TRBV6-4 and TRBJ2-3; D is ambiguous. The CDR3 totals 15 residues. The V gene's germline CDR1 is MRHNA and CDR2 SNTAGT. Trimming shortened V by 3 bases and J by 0 bases, and 10 bases separated the two germline ends. The CDR3 nucleotides read TGTGCCAGCAGTGATTCCCCAGCGAGCACAGATACGCAGTATTTT. This sequence encodes CASSDSPASTDTQYF.

The chain joins TRBV10-3 to TRBJ2-7; 8 bases are a match to TRBD1. V shed 6 bases and J 0 bases; nucleotides not matched to a gene: 4. This CDR3 comprises 14 residues. Germline-derived CDR1 and CDR2 are ENHRY and SYGVKD. Here the CDR3 reads CAISNDRGSYEQYF. CDR3 DNA: TGTGCCATCAGCAATGACAGGGGCTCCTACGAGCAGTACTTC.

This CDR3 reads CASSLDGLNTEAFF. CDR3 DNA sequence: TGTGCCAGCAGCTTAGATGGCCTGAACACTGAAGCTTTCTTT. The chain has TRBV7-6 and TRBJ1-1; D is unclear. Germline lookup yields CDR1 SGHVS and CDR2 FNYEAQ. The CDR3 length is 14 residues. Trimming removed 1 base at V and 0 bases at J, with 6 bases between.

V usage is TRBV7-3 and J usage is TRBJ1-4; D is ambiguous. The V gene lost 3 bases and the J gene lost 8 bases, with 10 bases spanning the gap. Germline CDR1 reads SGHTA; CDR2 reads FQGTGA. The CDR3 spans 13 residues. The CDR3 is CASSFGPGEKLFF. CDR3 sequence (DNA): TGTGCCAGCAGCTTCGGACCGGGAGAAAAACTGTTTTTT.